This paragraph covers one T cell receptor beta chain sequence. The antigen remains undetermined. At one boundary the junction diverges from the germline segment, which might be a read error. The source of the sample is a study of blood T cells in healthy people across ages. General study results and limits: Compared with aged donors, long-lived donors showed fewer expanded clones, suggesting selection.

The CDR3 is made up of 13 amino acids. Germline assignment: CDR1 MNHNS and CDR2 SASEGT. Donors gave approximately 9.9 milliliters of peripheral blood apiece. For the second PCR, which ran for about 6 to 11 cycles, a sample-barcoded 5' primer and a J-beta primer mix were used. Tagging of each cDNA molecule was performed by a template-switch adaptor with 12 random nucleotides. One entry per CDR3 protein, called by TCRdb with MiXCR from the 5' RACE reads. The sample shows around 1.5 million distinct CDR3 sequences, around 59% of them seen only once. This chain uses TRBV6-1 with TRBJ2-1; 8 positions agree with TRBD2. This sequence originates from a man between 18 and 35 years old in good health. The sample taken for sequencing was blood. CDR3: CVSGRLAFNEQFF. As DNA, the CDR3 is TGTGTCAGCGGAAGACTAGCGTTCAATGAGCAGTTCTTC.